A single TCR beta chain is shown here with its context. This sample is part of a study of T cell repertoires in aging, cancer and after chemotherapy. A mixed TRB-A/B primer pool amplified rearranged TRB by multiplex touch-down PCR. TCRdb reanalysed the multiplex PCR reads using MiXCR and keeps one entry per CDR3 protein. Of about 4,900 distinct CDR3 sequences detected, more than 35% appear once; the ten largest clones hold 25% to 35%. The template was genomic DNA from peripheral blood, not RNA. With 10 bases clipped from V and 1 base from J, the junction kept 11 bases outside the gene matches. From germline, CDR1 is SEHNR and CDR2 FQNEAQ (reference sequence). The CDR3 loop spans 16 amino acids.

The TCR was taken from a human donor in good health. The source material was blood. The chain has TRBV7-9 and TRBJ2-3; 10 bases fit TRBD1. The CDR3 loop reads CATPTRGTGGTDTQYF. For the CDR3, the DNA is TGTGCCACCCCCACAAGGGGGACAGGGGGCACAGATACGCAGTATTTT.